Given below is one T cell receptor beta chain in context. The CDR3 is 20 residues long. The V segment lost 0 bases and the J segment 6 bases; nucleotides outside the gene matches: 16. Germline lookup yields CDR1 LNHNV and CDR2 YYDKDF (reference sequence). The data originate from a study of blood T cell repertoires in COVID-19. Overall study context: Sample material is recorded as cDNA or gDNA derived from T cells, B-cell-depleted T cells, or PBMCs.

Some clones are missing from TCRdb's copy, which holds only in-frame ones; the method was immunoSEQ multiplex PCR. The sample lists about 84,000 clones, around 83% occurring once. The clonotype comes from an older man with active or convalescent COVID-19. The chain recombines TRBV15 with TRBJ2-2, with 10 bases that match TRBD1. Source material: peripheral blood. The CDR3 here is CATSREKVDRGRWAAGELFF. The CDR3 nucleotides read TGTGCCACCAGCAGAGAAAAGGTAGACAGGGGGCGCTGGGCCGCCGGGGAGCTGTTTTTT.